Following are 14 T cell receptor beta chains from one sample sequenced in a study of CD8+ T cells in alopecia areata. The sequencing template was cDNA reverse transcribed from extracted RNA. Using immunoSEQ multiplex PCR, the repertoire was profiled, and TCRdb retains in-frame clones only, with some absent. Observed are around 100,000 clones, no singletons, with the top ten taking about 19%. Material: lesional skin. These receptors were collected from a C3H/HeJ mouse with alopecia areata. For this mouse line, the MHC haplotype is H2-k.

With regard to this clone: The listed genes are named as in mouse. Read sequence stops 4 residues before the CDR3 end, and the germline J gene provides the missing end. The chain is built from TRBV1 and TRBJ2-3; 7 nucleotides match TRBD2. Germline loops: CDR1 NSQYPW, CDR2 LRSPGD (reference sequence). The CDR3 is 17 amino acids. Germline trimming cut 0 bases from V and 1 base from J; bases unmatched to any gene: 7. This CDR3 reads CTCSADRLGGGAETLYF. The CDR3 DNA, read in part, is TGCACCTGCAGTGCAGATCGGCTCGGGGGGGGTGCAGAA.

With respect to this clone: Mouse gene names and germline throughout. The covered CDR3 bases are TGTGCCAGCACCCCGGACTGGAGCTCCTAT. Translating it yields CASTPDWSSY. The entire CDR3 protein is CASTPDWSSYEQYF. This chain links TRBV19 with TRBJ2-7; 7 nucleotides match TRBD2. The read ends 4 residues early relative to the CDR3; the germline J gene fills the gap. The length of the CDR3 is 14 residues. V was pared by 6 bases and J by 0 bases, with 6 bases of the junction left unmatched. Germline V gives CDR1 FNHDT, CDR2 SITEND (reference sequence).

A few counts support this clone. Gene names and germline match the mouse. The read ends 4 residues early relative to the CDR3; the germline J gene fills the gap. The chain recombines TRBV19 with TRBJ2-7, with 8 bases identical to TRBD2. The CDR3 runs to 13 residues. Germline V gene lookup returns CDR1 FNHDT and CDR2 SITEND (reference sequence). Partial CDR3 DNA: TGTGCCAGCAGTACACTGGGGGAGTAT. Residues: CASSTLGEY. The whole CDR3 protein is CASSTLGEYEQYF.

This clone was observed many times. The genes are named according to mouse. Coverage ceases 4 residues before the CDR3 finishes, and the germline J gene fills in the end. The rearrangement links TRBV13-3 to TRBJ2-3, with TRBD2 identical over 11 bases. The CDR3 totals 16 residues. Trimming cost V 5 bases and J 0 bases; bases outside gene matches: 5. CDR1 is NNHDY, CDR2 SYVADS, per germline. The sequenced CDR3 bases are TGTGCCAGCAGAATGGGACTGGGGGCTAGTGCAGAA. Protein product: CASRMGLGASAE. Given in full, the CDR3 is CASRMGLGASAETLYF.

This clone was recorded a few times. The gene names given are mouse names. The CDR3 reads CASRGDWGQDTQYF. The sequenced part of the CDR3 DNA is TGTGCCAGCCGGGGGGACTGGGGACAAGAC. J is TRBJ2-5 and V is TRBV13-3; TRBD2 matches at 10 bases. The read is 4 residues too short to cover the CDR3 end, so that end is filled in from the germline J gene. This CDR3 has 14 residues. V shed 7 bases and J 3 bases; nucleotides not matched to a gene: 5. CDR1 and CDR2 (germline): NNHDY, SYVADS.

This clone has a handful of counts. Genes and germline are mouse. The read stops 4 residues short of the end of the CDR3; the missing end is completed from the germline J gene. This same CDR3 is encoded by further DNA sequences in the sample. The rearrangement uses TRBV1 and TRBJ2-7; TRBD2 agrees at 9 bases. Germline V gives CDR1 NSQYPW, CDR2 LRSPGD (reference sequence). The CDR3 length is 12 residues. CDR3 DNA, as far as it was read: TGCACCTGCAGGACTGGGGGTTAT. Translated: CTCRTGGY. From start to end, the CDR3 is CTCRTGGYEQYF.

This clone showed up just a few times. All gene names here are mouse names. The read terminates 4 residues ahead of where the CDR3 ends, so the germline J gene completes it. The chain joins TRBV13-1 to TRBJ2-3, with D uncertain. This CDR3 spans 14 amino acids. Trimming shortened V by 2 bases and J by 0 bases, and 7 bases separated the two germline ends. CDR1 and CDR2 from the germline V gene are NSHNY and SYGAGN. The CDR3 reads CASSEVVSAETLYF. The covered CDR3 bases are TGTGCCAGCAGTGAGGTGGTTAGTGCAGAA.

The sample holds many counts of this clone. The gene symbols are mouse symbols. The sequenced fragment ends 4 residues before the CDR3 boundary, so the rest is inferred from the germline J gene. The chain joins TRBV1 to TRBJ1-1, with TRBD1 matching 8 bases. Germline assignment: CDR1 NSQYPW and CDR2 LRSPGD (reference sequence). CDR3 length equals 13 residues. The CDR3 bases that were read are TGCACCTGCAGTGCAGCCGGGACAGGA. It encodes CTCSAAGTG. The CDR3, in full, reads CTCSAAGTGEVFF.

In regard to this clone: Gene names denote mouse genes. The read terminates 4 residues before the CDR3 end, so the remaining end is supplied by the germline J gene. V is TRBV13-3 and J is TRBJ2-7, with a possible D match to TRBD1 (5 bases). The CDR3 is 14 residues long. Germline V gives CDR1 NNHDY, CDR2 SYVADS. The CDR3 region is CASSDARTTYEQYF. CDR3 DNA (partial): TGTGCCAGCAGTGATGCCAGGACAACTTAT.

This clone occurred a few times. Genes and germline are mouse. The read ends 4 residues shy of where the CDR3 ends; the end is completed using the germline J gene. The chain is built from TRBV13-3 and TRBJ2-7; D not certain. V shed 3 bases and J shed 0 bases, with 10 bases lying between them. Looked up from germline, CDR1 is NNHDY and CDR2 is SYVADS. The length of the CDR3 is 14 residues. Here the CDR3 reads CASSARQDSYEQYF. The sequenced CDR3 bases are TGTGCCAGCAGTGCCCGCCAGGACTCCTAT.

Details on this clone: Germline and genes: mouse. The CDR3 spells CASSPTGGPEQFF. Incomplete CDR3 DNA: TGTGCCAGCAGTCCGACAGGGGGTCCT. The V gene is TRBV13-3, the J gene TRBJ2-1; 9 positions match TRBD1. The DNA ends 4 residues before the CDR3 does, and the rest of the CDR3 is filled in from the germline J gene. The V gene's germline CDR1 is NNHDY and CDR2 SYVADS. This CDR3 region has 13 residues.

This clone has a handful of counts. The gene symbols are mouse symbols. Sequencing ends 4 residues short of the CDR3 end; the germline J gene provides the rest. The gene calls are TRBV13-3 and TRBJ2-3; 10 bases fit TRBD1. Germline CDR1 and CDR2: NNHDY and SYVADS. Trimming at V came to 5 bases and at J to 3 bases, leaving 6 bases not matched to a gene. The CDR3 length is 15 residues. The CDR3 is CASRVGQGRAETLYF. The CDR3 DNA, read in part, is TGTGCCAGCAGGGTGGGACAGGGGAGAGCAGAA.

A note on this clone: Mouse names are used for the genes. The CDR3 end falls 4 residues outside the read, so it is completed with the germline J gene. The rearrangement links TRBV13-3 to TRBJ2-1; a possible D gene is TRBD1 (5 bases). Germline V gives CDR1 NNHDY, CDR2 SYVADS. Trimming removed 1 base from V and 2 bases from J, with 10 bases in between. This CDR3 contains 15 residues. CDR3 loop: CASSDKGWYYAEQFF. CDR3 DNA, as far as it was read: TGTGCCAGCAGTGATAAGGGGTGGTACTATGCT.

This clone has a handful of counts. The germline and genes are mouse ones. CDR3 DNA (partial): TGTGCCAGCAGTATAGATGCAGGGGCAAACTCC. Encoded protein: CASSIDAGANS. The CDR3, in full, reads CASSIDAGANSDYTF. V is TRBV19 and J is TRBJ1-2; weak D call: TRBD1 (6 bases). Sequencing ends 4 residues short of the CDR3 end; the germline J gene provides the rest. The CDR3 contains 15 residues. Trimming took 0 bases from V and 0 from J, leaving 9 bases between them. Germline V CDR1 and CDR2: FNHDT, SITEND (reference sequence).